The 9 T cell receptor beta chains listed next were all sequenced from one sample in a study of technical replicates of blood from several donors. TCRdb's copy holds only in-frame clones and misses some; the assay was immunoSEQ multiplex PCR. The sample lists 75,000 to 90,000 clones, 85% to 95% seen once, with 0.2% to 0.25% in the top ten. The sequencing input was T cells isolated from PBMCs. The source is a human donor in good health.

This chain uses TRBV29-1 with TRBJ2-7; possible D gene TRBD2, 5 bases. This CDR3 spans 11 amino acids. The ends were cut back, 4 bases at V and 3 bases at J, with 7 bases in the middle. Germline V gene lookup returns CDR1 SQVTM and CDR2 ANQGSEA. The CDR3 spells CSVGRDYEQYF. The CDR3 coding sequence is TGCAGCGTTGGACGGGACTACGAGCAGTACTTC.

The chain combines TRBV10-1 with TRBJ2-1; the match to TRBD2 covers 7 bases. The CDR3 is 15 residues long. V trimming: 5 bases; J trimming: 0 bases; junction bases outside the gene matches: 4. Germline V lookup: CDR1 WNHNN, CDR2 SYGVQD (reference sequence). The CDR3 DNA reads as TGCGCCAGCAGTAGCGGGGTGAGCTCCTACAATGAGCAGTTCTTC. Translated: CASSSGVSSYNEQFF.

The CDR3 sequence: CASSPGSWGQPQHF. CDR3 DNA: TGTGCCAGCAGCCCCGGGAGCTGGGGTCAGCCCCAGCATTTT. V usage is TRBV28 and J usage is TRBJ1-5; D is ambiguous. The CDR3 consists of 14 residues. CDR1 is MDHEN, CDR2 SYDVKM, per germline. Deletions cut 6 bases from V and 6 bases from J, with 15 bases between. Filled out from reference TRBV28 and TRBJ1-5, the complete variable domain reads DVKVTQSSRYLVKRTGEKVFLECVQDMDHENMFWYRQDPGLGLRLIYFSYDVKMKEKGDIPEGYSVSREKKERFSLILESASTNQTSMYLCASSPGSWGQPQHFGDGTRLSIL.

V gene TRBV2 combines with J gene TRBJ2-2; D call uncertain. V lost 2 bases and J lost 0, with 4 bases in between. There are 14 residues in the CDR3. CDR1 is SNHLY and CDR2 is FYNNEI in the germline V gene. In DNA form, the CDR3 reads TGTGCCAGCAGTGAAACGGCGAACACCGGGGAGCTGTTTTTT. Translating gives CASSETANTGELFF. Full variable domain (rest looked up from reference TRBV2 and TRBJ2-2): EPEVTQTPSHQVTQMGQEVILRCVPISNHLYFYWYRQILGQKVEFLVSFYNNEISEKSEIFDDQFSVERPDGSNFTLKIRSTKLEDSAMYFCASSETANTGELFFGEGSRLTVL.

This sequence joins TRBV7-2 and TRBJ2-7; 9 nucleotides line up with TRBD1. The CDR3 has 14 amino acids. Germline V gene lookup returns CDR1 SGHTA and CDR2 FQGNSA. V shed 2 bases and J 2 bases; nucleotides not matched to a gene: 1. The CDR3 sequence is CASSLYRGPYEQYF. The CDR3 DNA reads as TGTGCCAGCAGCTTATACAGGGGGCCCTACGAGCAGTACTTC.

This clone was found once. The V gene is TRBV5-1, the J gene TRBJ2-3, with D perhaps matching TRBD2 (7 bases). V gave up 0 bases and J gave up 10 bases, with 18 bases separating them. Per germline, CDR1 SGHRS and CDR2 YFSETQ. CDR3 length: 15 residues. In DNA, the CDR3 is TGCGCCAGCAGCTTGGTGTTAGCGCGGGGGCGGGCGCAGTATTTT. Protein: CASSLVLARGRAQYF.

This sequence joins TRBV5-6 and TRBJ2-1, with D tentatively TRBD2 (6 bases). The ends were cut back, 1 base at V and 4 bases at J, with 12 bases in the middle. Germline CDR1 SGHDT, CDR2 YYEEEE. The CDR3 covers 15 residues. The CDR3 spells CASSLRGRSYNEQFF. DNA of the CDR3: TGTGCCAGCAGCTTGCGAGGGAGGTCGTACAATGAGCAGTTCTTC.

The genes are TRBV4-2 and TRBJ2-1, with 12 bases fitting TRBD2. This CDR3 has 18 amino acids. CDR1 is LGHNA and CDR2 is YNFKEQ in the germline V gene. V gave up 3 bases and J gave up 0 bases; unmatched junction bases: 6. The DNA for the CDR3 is TGTGCCAGCAGCCAGCCTAGCGGGGGGGTCAGCTCCTACAATGAGCAGTTCTTC. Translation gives CASSQPSGGVSSYNEQFF.

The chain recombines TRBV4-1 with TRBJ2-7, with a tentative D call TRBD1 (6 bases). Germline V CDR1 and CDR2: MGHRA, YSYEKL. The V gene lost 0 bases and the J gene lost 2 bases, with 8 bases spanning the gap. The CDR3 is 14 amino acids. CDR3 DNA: TGCGCCAGCAGCCAAGATAGACAGGCCTACGAGCAGTACTTC. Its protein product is CASSQDRQAYEQYF.